What follows is one TCR beta chain and its context. Its antigen is unidentified. This sample was included in a study of T cell responses to AZD1222 COVID-19 vaccine. The method was immunoSEQ multiplex PCR; TCRdb's version includes in-frame clones alone and lacks a portion of them. The sample comprises about 110,000 clones, approximately 90% of which are singletons, and 22% rests with the top ten. CDR3 length equals 16 residues. Germline CDR1 is WNHNN and CDR2 is SYGVQD (reference sequence). Deletions cut 3 bases from V and 1 base from J, with 14 bases between. Study findings and constraints: The sample set comprised mostly white British donors with more females, and clonal diversity was possibly underestimated.

The chain combines TRBV10-1 with TRBJ2-3, with D perhaps matching TRBD2 (6 bases). The TCR was taken from an adult in good health. Sequencing was performed on peripheral blood, taken on day 0 of AZD1222 vaccination. The CDR3 DNA sequence: TGCGCCAGCAGTGACCCCGGGGGAGACGGCACAGATACGCAGTATTTT. It codes for CASSDPGGDGTDTQYF.